A single sample is the source of the 20 T cell receptor beta chains below, sequenced in a study of response to subunit inactivated influenza vaccine. A single record per CDR3 protein comes from TCRdb applying MiXCR to the RT-PCR reads. The data contain around 710,000 distinct CDR3 sequences, about 14% of them singletons. The source material was PBMCs from blood, sampled less than 15 days before vaccination. The source of these receptors is a man in his forties or fifties who received an inactivated influenza vaccine.

The V and J genes are TRBV7-8 and TRBJ2-1, with TRBD2 identical over 10 bases. The CDR3 contains 14 residues. Germline assignment: CDR1 SGHVS and CDR2 FQNEAQ. Germline trimming cut 4 bases from V and 9 bases from J; bases unmatched to any gene: 6. This CDR3 is CASSSASGGGEQFF. The CDR3 DNA reads as TGTGCCAGCAGCTCGGCTAGCGGGGGTGGTGAGCAGTTCTTC.

The chain joins TRBV20-1 to TRBJ1-5; 7 bases are shared with TRBD1. The CDR3 runs to 16 residues. V shed 6 bases and J 4 bases; nucleotides not matched to a gene: 15. Per the germline V gene, CDR1 is DFQATT and CDR2 is SNEGSKA (reference sequence). CDR3 bases: TGCAGTGCCTACAATCCGGGACAGAAGGGGAATCAGCCCCAGCATTTT. This gives the protein CSAYNPGQKGNQPQHF.

This clonotype was seen ten or more times. V usage is TRBV29-1 and J usage is TRBJ2-5, with 11 bases lining up with TRBD1. Germline loops: CDR1 SQVTM, CDR2 ANQGSEA. CDR3 length: 11 residues. The CDR3 DNA is TGCAGTTTCGGGACAGGGGGGACCCAGTACTTC. Protein product: CSFGTGGTQYF.

The chain uses TRBV5-6 and TRBJ2-5; 13 bases fit TRBD2. Germline V gene sequence: CDR1 SGHDT, CDR2 YYEEEE. The CDR3 covers 18 residues. The V and J ends lost 2 bases and 6 bases, in that order; junction bases with no gene match: 13. DNA of the CDR3: TGTGCCAGCAGCTTCGATTACTTTACTAGCGGGAGGGCCAAGACCCAGTACTTC. Amino acids: CASSFDYFTSGRAKTQYF.

V and J are TRBV5-6 and TRBJ2-5, with 10 nucleotides matching TRBD1. The CDR3 covers 15 residues. Germline values: CDR1 SGHDT, CDR2 YYEEEE. V was pared by 3 bases and J by 2 bases, with 4 bases of the junction left unmatched. This CDR3 reads CASSSGTGVQETQYF. Written as DNA, the CDR3 is TGTGCCAGCAGCTCCGGGACAGGGGTACAAGAGACCCAGTACTTC.

Only a few counts were recorded for this clonotype. The V call is TRBV4-1, the J call TRBJ2-3; maybe TRBD2 (6 bases). This CDR3 region has 15 residues. Germline V gene data show CDR1 as MGHRA and CDR2 as YSYEKL. Trimming removed 4 bases from V and 0 bases from J, with 11 bases in between. CDR3 bases: TGCGCCAGCAGCCTGCGGAGCGGGAGCACAGATACGCAGTATTTT. It yields the protein CASSLRSGSTDTQYF.

This clonotype came up a few times. The chain's CDR3 is CASSFAGLAASYNEQFF. The CDR3 nucleotides are TGTGCCAGCAGTTTTGCGGGACTAGCGGCTTCCTACAATGAGCAGTTCTTC. The chain uses TRBV28 and TRBJ2-1; TRBD2 matches 11 bases. V shed 3 bases, J shed 1 base, and the junction held 5 bases outside the gene matches. CDR3 size: 17 residues. CDR1 MDHEN and CDR2 SYDVKM come from the germline V gene.

The chain recombines TRBV30 with TRBJ2-7; D remains ambiguous. Germline CDR1 reads GTSNPN; CDR2 reads SVGIG (reference sequence). The CDR3 runs to 11 residues. The ends were cut back, 0 bases at V and 10 bases at J, with 10 bases in the middle. The CDR3 region is CAWSVLVEQYF. Here the CDR3 DNA reads TGTGCCTGGAGTGTACTTGTGGAACAGTACTTC.

This clonotype came up once. The rearrangement links TRBV18 to TRBJ2-1; TRBD2 matches at 10 bases. In germline, CDR1 is KGHSH, CDR2 LQKENI. V was pared by 2 bases and J by 0 bases, with 7 bases of the junction left unmatched. This CDR3 region has 18 residues. CDR3 nucleotide sequence: TGTGCCAGCTCACCAAGGAATAGCGGGGGGAGCTCCTACAATGAGCAGTTCTTC. This encodes CASSPRNSGGSSYNEQFF.

This clonotype was observed a handful of times. This chain links TRBV4-3 with TRBJ2-3; 8 bases agree with TRBD2. This CDR3 spans 15 amino acids. Germline lookup yields CDR1 LGHNA and CDR2 YSLEER. The junction had 7 bases not matched to a gene; V was cut back by 7 bases and J by 1 base. The CDR3 DNA follows: TGCGCCAGCAAAGGGCAAGCGGGAGGCACAGATACGCAGTATTTT. Translation: CASKGQAGGTDTQYF.

The chain employs TRBV10-3 and TRBJ2-7, with 11 bases fitting TRBD1. The length of the CDR3 is 13 residues. Trimming cost V 10 bases and J 3 bases; bases outside gene matches: 5. Germline values: CDR1 ENHRY, CDR2 SYGVKD. The CDR3 here is CATGQGAHYEQYF. The CDR3 DNA is TGTGCCACCGGACAGGGGGCTCACTACGAGCAGTACTTC.

This clonotype came up a few times. This chain links TRBV12-3 or TRBV12-4 with TRBJ2-2, with a tentative D call TRBD1 (6 bases). With 8 bases removed from V and 2 bases from J, the gap between germline ends came to 15 bases. The CDR3 consists of 15 residues. The CDR3 coding sequence is TGTGCCAGCGAATCCGGGACATTTAACACCGGGGAGCTGTTTTTT. It encodes CASESGTFNTGELFF.

The chain joins TRBV2 to TRBJ2-7; the D is unclear. V was cut by 4 bases and J by 4 bases, with 14 bases left in between. CDR3 length equals 14 residues. Per germline, CDR1 SNHLY and CDR2 FYNNEI. CDR3 bases: TGTGCCAGCAGTGGGGCCCCGACTGCTTACGAGCAGTACTTC. Translating gives CASSGAPTAYEQYF.

The sample holds a few counts of this clonotype. The J gene is TRBJ2-1, the V gene TRBV4-2, with D tentatively TRBD1 or TRBD2 (6 bases each). Trimming pared 4 bases from V and 9 bases from J, leaving 22 bases between. This CDR3 contains 16 residues. Germline CDR1 and CDR2: LGHNA and YNFKEQ. The CDR3: CASSPGGPGRRGEQFF. Written as DNA, the CDR3 is TGTGCCAGCAGCCCTGGGGGGCCAGGTAGGCGGGGTGAGCAGTTCTTC.

This clonotype was observed a handful of times. This sequence joins TRBV29-1 and TRBJ2-3; 12 positions match TRBD2. Germline V gives CDR1 SQVTM, CDR2 ANQGSEA. The CDR3 extends over 15 amino acids. J gave up 2 bases and V 6 bases, and 6 bases lay outside the gene matches. The CDR3 sequence is CSVDGLAGNTDTQYF. The CDR3 DNA is TGCAGCGTGGACGGACTAGCGGGAAACACAGATACGCAGTATTTT.

V is TRBV4-3 and J is TRBJ2-6, with a tentative D call TRBD1 (5 bases). Per germline, CDR1 LGHNA and CDR2 YSLEER. V was pared by 1 base and J by 1 base, with 11 bases between. The CDR3 totals 17 residues. The CDR3 reads CASSQVPPGSGANVLTF. The CDR3 DNA sequence: TGCGCCAGCAGCCAAGTTCCCCCAGGGTCTGGGGCCAACGTCCTGACTTTC.

This clonotype was observed a handful of times. The CDR3 nucleotides read TGTGCCAGCAGAGATAGTTTTAGTTCACCCCTCCACTTT. Residues: CASRDSFSSPLHF. The chain couples TRBV4-2 to TRBJ1-6; unclear D gene. CDR3 size: 13 residues. Trimming left V 6 bases short and J 9 bases short, with 12 bases between. In germline, CDR1 is LGHNA, CDR2 YNFKEQ.

A few counts support this clonotype. The chain recombines TRBV7-6 with TRBJ2-7; 7 nucleotides line up with TRBD1. V lost 5 bases, J lost 0 bases, and 10 bases stayed unmatched. CDR1 is SGHVS, CDR2 FNYEAQ, per germline. The CDR3 consists of 16 residues. The CDR3 loop reads CASSPKYRDSSYEQYF. The CDR3 DNA reads as TGTGCCAGCAGCCCGAAGTACCGGGACAGCTCCTACGAGCAGTACTTC.

This clonotype was seen many times. The V and J genes are TRBV7-2 and TRBJ1-4; no clear D gene. CDR1 is SGHTA and CDR2 is FQGNSA in the germline V gene. The CDR3 has 16 residues. V was pared by 2 bases and J by 6 bases, with 16 bases between. The CDR3 nucleotides are TGTGCCAGCAGCTTACACGGTCCTATGGGTGATGAAAAACTGTTTTTT. Its protein is CASSLHGPMGDEKLFF.

The table lists this clonotype with a few counts. The V gene is TRBV29-1, the J gene TRBJ2-1, with 13 bases fitting TRBD2. Germline CDR1 is SQVTM and CDR2 is ANQGSEA. This CDR3 spans 14 amino acids. J gave up 6 bases and V 4 bases, and 3 bases lay outside the gene matches. CDR3 DNA: TGCAGCGTTGGGACTAGCGGGGGCCCCAATGAGCAGTTCTTC. It yields the protein CSVGTSGGPNEQFF.